This T cell receptor (beta chain) was recorded in a study of spatial heterogeneity in lung cancer. Study as a whole: Fewer alpha-chain than beta-chain sequences were consistently detected. More than 9.5 raw reads, on average, carried each unique TCR and UMI combination.

Time point defined: sample taken at primary tumor resection. Unsorted whole RNA of tumor, nontumor lung or frozen PBMC was sequenced. Donors were some 72 untreated early-stage non-small cell lung cancer patients. The V and J ends lost 6 bases and 0 bases respectively, with 15 bases between them. This CDR3 is built from 15 residues. Germline V gene data show CDR1 as MDHEN and CDR2 as SYDVKM. One entry per CDR3 protein results from TCRdb running MiXCR on the 5' RACE reads. Of about 39,000 distinct CDR3 sequences listed, approximately 6.3% are singletons. This clonotype has just a few counts. This clonotype originated in a male donor with early-stage non-small cell lung cancer. This rearrangement joins TRBV28 to TRBJ2-7; D might be TRBD1 or TRBD2, each matching 5 bases. The input for sequencing was PBMCs, taken at surgery. For the CDR3, the DNA is TGTGCCAGCAGGAGAAGGGGAGCCGTCTCCTACGAGCAGTACTTC. Residues: CASRRRGAVSYEQYF.